This TCR beta chain comes out of a study of identical twins. The CDR3 runs 18 residues. J lost 0 bases, V lost 11 bases, and 19 bases had no gene match. Germline V gene sequence: CDR1 SNHLY, CDR2 FYNNEI. Each CDR3 protein is one row after TCRdb ran MiXCR on the 5' RACE reads. The sample lists 250,000 or so distinct CDR3 sequences; 6.5% to 9.5% were seen once. This sample was shared with a second study, whose subject was yellow fever vaccine responses in identical twins.

V and J are TRBV2 and TRBJ2-1; 7 nucleotides agree with TRBD2. The sequence was collected from a woman aged 18 to 35 in good health. Sequencing was done on a sample of CD8+ T cells sorted from blood. The CDR3 protein is CAFSQPTLAEPSYNEQFF. The CDR3 coding sequence is TGTGCCTTCAGTCAACCCACTCTAGCGGAACCCTCCTACAATGAGCAGTTCTTC.